Below, 21 T cell receptor beta chains from the same sample are listed, as sequenced in a study of response to subunit inactivated influenza vaccine. TCRdb passed the RT-PCR reads through MiXCR, listing each CDR3 protein once. The sample lists hundreds of thousands of distinct CDR3 sequences, 15% to 17% occurring once. Source: PBMCs from blood, taken about 12 days after vaccination. Source of these receptors: a man aged 50 or older who received an inactivated influenza vaccine.

The gene calls are TRBV5-5 and TRBJ2-7; 11 nucleotides agree with TRBD1. There are 16 residues in the CDR3. The germline V gene has CDR1 SGHKS and CDR2 YYEKEE (reference sequence). Trimming at V came to 0 bases and at J to 4 bases, leaving 6 bases not matched to a gene. CDR3 nucleotide sequence: TGTGCCAGCAGCTTGGTGGGGACAGGGGGTATGTACGAGCAGTACTTC. This translates into CASSLVGTGGMYEQYF.

The J gene is TRBJ2-6, the V gene TRBV7-9; D unclear. From germline, CDR1 is SEHNR and CDR2 FQNEAQ (reference sequence). V lost 5 bases and J 2 bases, leaving 16 bases between the germline ends. The CDR3 extends over 17 amino acids. The CDR3 loop is CASSRYLGVAGANVLTF. The CDR3 DNA reads TGTGCCAGCAGCCGCTACCTCGGCGTTGCTGGGGCCAACGTCCTGACTTTC.

The CDR3 loop reads CASSLGRGLGTGELFF. In nucleotides, the CDR3 is TGTGCCAGCAGTTTAGGTCGAGGGTTGGGGACCGGGGAGCTGTTTTTT. V and J are TRBV12-3 or TRBV12-4 and TRBJ2-2; D might be TRBD2 (5 bases). Trimming cost V 1 base and J 5 bases, with 14 bases left between them. This CDR3 has 16 amino acids.

The rearrangement links TRBV28 to TRBJ1-1; a weak D match, TRBD1 (6 bases). The V end was cut by 11 bases, the J end by 0 bases, with 13 bases between. The CDR3 sequence is 13 residues long. Germline-derived CDR1 and CDR2 are MDHEN and SYDVKM. CDR3 in DNA: TGTGCCGGCGGACAGTCGCTGAACACTGAAGCTTTCTTT. This gives the protein CAGGQSLNTEAFF.

This clonotype was observed at least ten times. The CDR3 DNA reads TGTGCCAGCAGCCCTGGGATGTGGAGATTGAACACTGAAGCTTTCTTT. This translates into CASSPGMWRLNTEAFF. V is TRBV28 and J is TRBJ1-1; the D is unclear. The length of the CDR3 is 16 residues. V was clipped by 6 bases and J by 0 bases, with 17 bases between them. Germline V gives CDR1 MDHEN, CDR2 SYDVKM. The full variable domain, completed using reference TRBV28 and TRBJ1-1, is DVKVTQSSRYLVKRTGEKVFLECVQDMDHENMFWYRQDPGLGLRLIYFSYDVKMKEKGDIPEGYSVSREKKERFSLILESASTNQTSMYLCASSPGMWRLNTEAFFGQGTRLTVV.

The CDR3 loop reads CASRRTSGHTSYEQYF. CDR3 bases: TGTGCCAGCAGGAGGACTAGCGGGCACACTTCCTACGAGCAGTACTTC. This chain joins TRBV28 and TRBJ2-7, with TRBD2 matching 11 bases. Trimming took 6 bases from V and 1 from J; bases not matched to a gene: 8. Per germline, CDR1 MDHEN and CDR2 SYDVKM. This CDR3 has 16 residues.

CDR3 protein: CSATRLAGENEQFF. The CDR3 DNA reads as TGCAGTGCTACCCGACTAGCGGGAGAAAATGAGCAGTTCTTC. This chain joins TRBV20-1 and TRBJ2-1; 12 bases match TRBD2. The CDR3 runs 14 residues. Germline values: CDR1 DFQATT, CDR2 SNEGSKA (reference sequence). J was trimmed by 7 bases and V by 4 bases; bases with no gene match: 5.

This clonotype has more than one count but fewer than ten. The chain links TRBV5-1 to TRBJ2-7, with D possibly matching TRBD2 (7 bases). This CDR3 is 14 amino acids long. V lost 0 bases and J 5 bases, leaving 12 bases between the germline ends. Germline CDR1 reads SGHRS; CDR2 reads YFSETQ. CDR3 nucleotides: TGCGCCAGCAGCTTGGGTCGGGGGGACAACGAGCAGTACTTC. Translating it yields CASSLGRGDNEQYF.

The rearrangement joins TRBV11-2 to TRBJ1-2, with D unclear. The CDR3 has 12 amino acids. Trimming left V 5 bases short and J 7 bases short, with 11 bases between. From germline, CDR1 is SGHAT and CDR2 FQNNGV. CDR3 residues: CASSPRLGGYTF. Here the CDR3 DNA reads TGTGCCAGCAGCCCGAGGTTGGGTGGCTACACCTTC.

The J gene is TRBJ2-5, the V gene TRBV7-9, with 8 bases matching TRBD2. In germline, CDR1 is SEHNR, CDR2 FQNEAQ (reference sequence). The CDR3 loop spans 15 amino acids. After removal of 3 bases from V and 5 bases from J, the junction contained 8 bases not matched to a gene. The CDR3: CASSFFGRAGETQYF. DNA for the CDR3: TGTGCCAGCAGCTTTTTCGGGAGGGCCGGTGAGACCCAGTACTTC. Combining the CDR3 with reference TRBV7-9 and TRBJ2-5 gives the whole variable domain DTGVSQNPRHKITKRGQNVTFRCDPISEHNRLYWYRQTLGQGPEFLTYFQNEAQLEKSRLLSDRFSAERPKGSFSTLEIQRTEQGDSAMYLCASSFFGRAGETQYFGPGTRLLVL.

This clonotype was picked up a small number of times. V gene TRBV10-3 combines with J gene TRBJ1-1, with unresolved D. Germline V gives CDR1 ENHRY, CDR2 SYGVKD. The CDR3 totals 13 residues. Trimming cost V 5 bases and J 0 bases, with 7 bases left between them. DNA of the CDR3: TGTGCCATCAGTAAAACACTGAACACTGAAGCTTTCTTT. Protein sequence: CAISKTLNTEAFF.

The chain has TRBV20-1 and TRBJ2-7; 11 bases align to TRBD2. The CDR3 has 15 residues. CDR1 DFQATT and CDR2 SNEGSKA come from the germline V gene (reference sequence). The V segment lost 5 bases and the J segment 0 bases; nucleotides outside the gene matches: 6. In DNA form, the CDR3 reads TGCAGTGCTCGACCGACTAGCGGGGTCTCCTACGAGCAGTACTTC. Amino acids: CSARPTSGVSYEQYF.

This clonotype was found a few times. The CDR3 region has the DNA TGTGCCACCAGAAAAACGGGACTAGCGGGAGTATATGAGCAGTTCTTC. Amino acids: CATRKTGLAGVYEQFF. The V and J genes are TRBV15 and TRBJ2-1; 14 bases match TRBD2. The germline V gene has CDR1 LNHNV and CDR2 YYDKDF (reference sequence). J gave up 8 bases and V 6 bases, and 9 bases lay outside the gene matches. This CDR3 has 16 amino acids.

This clonotype is a singleton in its sample. The chain has TRBV20-1 and TRBJ2-7, with D possibly TRBD2 on 6 matching bases. Trimming took 2 bases from V and 2 from J, leaving 10 bases between them. Germline loops: CDR1 DFQATT, CDR2 SNEGSKA (reference sequence). CDR3 length: 13 residues. The CDR3 coding sequence is TGCAGTGCTAGACGGGAGTCGGCCTACGAGCAGTACTTC. Protein: CSARRESAYEQYF.

The rearrangement links TRBV4-1 to TRBJ1-2; 10 bases align to TRBD1. V trimming: 2 bases; J trimming: 8 bases; junction bases outside the gene matches: 14. CDR1 is MGHRA and CDR2 is YSYEKL in the germline V gene. There are 17 residues in the CDR3. Here the CDR3 DNA reads TGCGCCAGCAGCCAATCTTCCTGGGACAGGGGAATTGACGGCTACACCTTC. Translating gives CASSQSSWDRGIDGYTF.

Regarding this clonotype: One junction end does not reproduce the germline sequence, and a read error may be involved. V gene TRBV12-3 or TRBV12-4 combines with J gene TRBJ2-7; TRBD1 aligns across 7 bases. This CDR3 spans 12 amino acids. CDR3 sequence: CASSATPGTALF. The CDR3 nucleotides read TGTGCCAGCAGTGCAACGCCAGGGACAGCATTATTC.

This clonotype was seen repeatedly, ten times or more. V usage is TRBV6-5 and J usage is TRBJ2-5, with D possibly TRBD1 on 5 matching bases. The CDR3 spans 12 residues. V lost 6 bases and J lost 5, with 10 bases in between. The germline gives CDR1 MNHEY, CDR2 SVGAGI. The CDR3 spells CASSDSFETQYF. The CDR3 nucleotides are TGTGCCAGCAGCGACAGTTTCGAGACCCAGTACTTC.

This clonotype came up a few times. The V and J genes are TRBV12-3 or TRBV12-4 and TRBJ1-2, with D unresolved. The CDR3 is 13 amino acids. Trimming removed 4 bases from V and 4 bases from J, with 10 bases in between. The CDR3 DNA follows: TGTGCCAGCAGTTCTGGCCGAATCTATGGCTACACCTTC. Its translation: CASSSGRIYGYTF.

This chain uses TRBV29-1 with TRBJ2-3, with D hard to call. This CDR3 has 13 residues. V was trimmed by 4 bases and J by 0 bases, leaving 8 bases between them. Per the germline V gene, CDR1 is SQVTM and CDR2 is ANQGSEA. The CDR3 loop is CSVGLQSTDTQYF. The CDR3 DNA is TGCAGCGTTGGTCTCCAGAGCACAGATACGCAGTATTTT.

The chain employs TRBV5-1 and TRBJ1-1; 7 bases align to TRBD1. V lost 5 bases to trimming and J lost 1 base; unmatched junction nucleotides: 5. This CDR3 contains 14 residues. Germline V gene sequence: CDR1 SGHRS, CDR2 YFSETQ. CDR3 protein: CASSGDSTNTEAFF. CDR3 DNA sequence: TGCGCCAGCAGTGGGGACAGTACGAACACTGAAGCTTTCTTT.

V usage is TRBV11-2 and J usage is TRBJ2-5; D gene unclear. CDR3 length: 15 residues. Deletions cut 5 bases from V and 5 bases from J, with 18 bases between. The germline V gene encodes CDR1 SGHAT and CDR2 FQNNGV. CDR3 in DNA: TGTGCCAGCAGCCCACATGTCGGGTATGGGGAGACCCAGTACTTC. Residues: CASSPHVGYGETQYF.